This T cell receptor (beta chain) was identified in a study of technical replicates of blood from a few donors. CDR3 length: 15 amino acids. CDR1 MNHNY and CDR2 SVGAGI come from the germline V gene (reference sequence). Trimming removed 6 bases at V and 0 bases at J, with 9 bases between. Only in-frame clones appear in the TCRdb table, and some are missing; sequencing was by immunoSEQ multiplex PCR. This table holds 50,000 to 70,000 clones, roughly 88% found once. Sequenced material: PBMCs. The chain uses TRBV6-6 and TRBJ2-6; D unresolved. The receptor comes from a human donor in good health. Some clones in this sample may be carry-over from other donors' samples. CDR3 region: CASSPPGSGANVLTF. In DNA form, the CDR3 reads TGTGCCAGCAGCCCGCCGGGCTCTGGGGCCAACGTCCTGACTTTC.